This T cell receptor beta chain was observed in a study of blood T cell repertoires in COVID-19. Study background: Both acute and convalescent COVID-19 samples were obtained from the United States, Italy and Spain. The analysed material was cDNA or gDNA that came from T cells, B-cell-depleted T cells, or PBMCs.

As processed by the authors: The authors estimated nucleated cell counts from reference gene primer amplification. The repertoire was sequenced with immunoSEQ multiplex PCR; TCRdb's copy has only in-frame clones and lacks some. The DNA gave D and trimming, while V, J and clone size come from that table. The data show roughly 150,000 clones, over 75% seen once. This clone was detected only a few times. Trimming shortened V by 4 bases and J by 11 bases, and 12 bases separated the two germline ends. The CDR3 loop spans 12 amino acids. Input material: peripheral blood. V and J are TRBV12-3 or TRBV12-4 and TRBJ1-5; D might be TRBD1 (5 bases). This clonotype was sampled from a woman aged 45-60 years with acute or convalescent COVID-19. CDR3: CASSSPDSSQHF. CDR3 sequence (DNA): TGTGCCAGCAGTTCTCCCGACAGTTCCCAGCATTTT.